These T cell receptor beta chains were read from a single sample in a study of blood T cells in healthy people across ages. TCRdb reprocessed the 5' RACE reads with MiXCR, giving one entry per CDR3 protein. The sample includes around 690,000 distinct CDR3 sequences, 58% of them seen just once. The sample taken for sequencing was blood. These TCRs come from a man in his sixties in good health. The CDR3 runs from the conserved cysteine through the conserved F or W. The D gene is left open where the match is weak. Some rows mark clone size as missing; the rest say once, few, many or name a class of expanded clone.

clone_size | j_call | d_call | v_call | cdr3_nt | cdr3_aa
- | TRBJ2-7 | - | TRBV12-3/TRBV12-4 | TGTGCCAGCAGGCGATCAGGGTCCCACGAGCAGTACTTC | CASRRSGSHEQYF
once | TRBJ2-5 | TRBD2 | TRBV6-1 | TGTGCCAGCAAAGGCCGGACTAGCGAAGAGACCCAGTACTTC | CASKGRTSEETQYF
- | TRBJ2-2 | - | TRBV29-1 | TGCAGCGCACGAACAAGGCAGGCCGAGACCGGGGAGCTGTTTTTT | CSARTRQAETGELFF
few | TRBJ2-5 | - | TRBV20-1 | TGCAGTGCCGGTGGGGGGCTGAATCGAGAGACCCAGTACTTC | CSAGGGLNRETQYF
- | TRBJ1-5 | - | TRBV7-2 | TGTGCCAGCAACCTGTTTGGGAATAGCAATCAGCCCCAGCATTTT | CASNLFGNSNQPQHF
- | TRBJ1-2 | TRBD1 | TRBV7-6 | TGTGCCAGCAGCCCGGGACAGAGTAGAACGTATGGCTACACCTTC | CASSPGQSRTYGYTF
once | TRBJ1-2 | TRBD1 | TRBV7-2 | TGTGCCAGCAGCTTATTAGGACAGGGCGGGCGCTACACCTTC | CASSLLGQGGRYTF
- | TRBJ1-2 | - | TRBV6-1 | TGTGCCAGCAGTGCCACTGTGTATGGCTACACCTTC | CASSATVYGYTF
- | TRBJ1-6 | - | TRBV7-2 | TGTGCCAGCAGCTTAGTGCGCGGAGGCTATTCACCCCTCCACTTT | CASSLVRGGYSPLHF
- | TRBJ2-6 | TRBD1 | TRBV5-1 | TGCGCCAGCAGCTTGGAGGGGACAGGGGGCTCCGGGGCCAACGTCCTGACTTTC | CASSLEGTGGSGANVLTF
- | TRBJ2-2 | TRBD1 | TRBV12-3/TRBV12-4 | TGTGCCAGCAGTTCCCACGGACAGGGGAGCACCGGGGAGCTGTTTTTT | CASSSHGQGSTGELFF
few | TRBJ2-5 | - | TRBV7-6 | TGTGCCAGCAGCTCTCCCCATGGAAACCAAGAGACCCAGTACTTC | CASSSPHGNQETQYF
few | TRBJ2-1 | TRBD2 | TRBV4-2 | TGTGCCAGCAGCCCCGGCGGGGGGGGGTACAATGAGCAGTTCTTC | CASSPGGGGYNEQFF
- | TRBJ2-3 | - | TRBV7-2 | TGTGCCAGCAGCTTCATAGTGGATACGCAGTATTTT | CASSFIVDTQYF
- | TRBJ2-1 | - | TRBV2 | TGTGCCGAGAGGGCGGGGGCATACAATGAGCAGTTCTTC | CAERAGAYNEQFF
- | TRBJ2-1 | - | TRBV21-1 | TGTGCCAGCAGCAAAGCTAAACGACAGGGGGGGGACAATGAGCAGTTCTTC | CASSKAKRQGGDNEQFF
- | TRBJ1-1 | - | TRBV7-3 | TGTGCCAGCAGCTTAGAGCATAACACTGAAGCTTTCTTT | CASSLEHNTEAFF
- | TRBJ2-1 | TRBD1 | TRBV4-1 | TGCGCCAGCAGCCAAGATGACGGTAGGGGGCGCAGGCAGTTCTTC | CASSQDDGRGRRQFF
few | TRBJ1-2 | - | TRBV28 | TGTGCCAGCAGTACGATTAGGGCTAACTATGGCTACACCTTC | CASSTIRANYGYTF
- | TRBJ2-3 | TRBD1 | TRBV5-1 | TGCGCCAGCAGCCACGGGACAGGATCTGAGGCGCAGTATTTT | CASSHGTGSEAQYF
- | TRBJ2-2 | TRBD1 | TRBV7-6 | TGTGCCAGCAGCTCCCCAGGGGGAACCCGGGTCACCGGGGAGCTGTTTTTT | CASSSPGGTRVTGELFF
- | TRBJ2-4 | - | TRBV11-2 | TGTGCCAGCAGCTTATTGCGGGGGCCCAAAAACATTCAGTACTTC | CASSLLRGPKNIQYF
- | TRBJ2-1 | TRBD1 | TRBV5-8 | TGTGCCAGCAGCTTTGCCCGGACAGGGGTGAGGAATGAGCAGTTCTTC | CASSFARTGVRNEQFF
few | TRBJ2-3 | TRBD1 | TRBV5-1 | TGCGCCAGCAGCTTGGACAGGGGGCTCACAGATACGCAGTATTTT | CASSLDRGLTDTQYF
- | TRBJ1-2 | - | TRBV6-1 | TGTGCCAGCAGTGCTTGGGTAGCCTATGGCTACACCTTC | CASSAWVAYGYTF
once | TRBJ2-5 | - | TRBV10-3 | TGTGCCATCAGTGAGGCGTCGGGGCAAGAGACCCAGTACTTC | CAISEASGQETQYF
- | TRBJ2-7 | TRBD1 | TRBV20-1 | TGCAGTGCTAGAGACGGGACAGGGCCCTTTAATGAGCAGTACTTC | CSARDGTGPFNEQYF
- | TRBJ2-1 | TRBD2 | TRBV28 | TGTGCCAGCAGGGGCACGGGACTAGCGGGGGGTCACTTTTACAATGAGCGGTTCTTC | CASRGTGLAGGHFYNERFF
- | TRBJ1-2 | - | TRBV12-3/TRBV12-4 | TGTGCCAGCACTTCCCCAAGGGGAGACTATGGCTACACCTTC | CASTSPRGDYGYTF
- | TRBJ1-4 | - | TRBV9 | TGTGCCAGCAGCGTAGGGGGCGGGAAGTCTAATGAAAAACTGTTTTTT | CASSVGGGKSNEKLFF
few | TRBJ1-2 | TRBD1 | TRBV4-1 | TGCGCCAGCAGCCAAGCTGGGACAGCTACTAACTATGGCTACACCTTC | CASSQAGTATNYGYTF
- | TRBJ2-5 | - | TRBV2 | TGTGCCAGCAGTGAACATCGGGGGCAAGAGACCCAGTACTTC | CASSEHRGQETQYF
- | TRBJ1-5 | TRBD1 | TRBV25-1 | TGTGCCAGCAGTGGCGGACAGGGGGCAAATCAGCCCCAGCATTTT | CASSGGQGANQPQHF
- | TRBJ2-7 | - | TRBV7-2 | TGTGCCAGCAGCCCCCCCTCGAGGGGGTTTCCCTACGAGCAGTACTTC | CASSPPSRGFPYEQYF
- | TRBJ2-5 | - | TRBV10-1 | TGCGCCAGCAGTCCTCAACAGGGCCCCCAAGAGACCCAGTACTTC | CASSPQQGPQETQYF
once | TRBJ2-2 | TRBD2 | TRBV3-1 | TGTGCCAGCAGCTACTCTAGCGGGGCGACCGGGGAGCTGTTTTTT | CASSYSSGATGELFF
- | TRBJ2-1 | - | TRBV28 | TGTGCCAGCAGCCCACCGAACGGTGAGCAGTTCTTC | CASSPPNGEQFF
- | TRBJ2-3 | - | TRBV7-2 | TGTGCCAGCAGCCGTACACGTGGTGCCACAGATACGCAGTATTTT | CASSRTRGATDTQYF
- | TRBJ1-2 | - | TRBV6-6 | TGTGCCAGCACCCTCCCGGACGGAAATTGGGGCTACACCTTC | CASTLPDGNWGYTF
few | TRBJ2-6 | - | TRBV11-2 | TGTGCCAGCAGCTTGAGGGGCGAGAGCTCTGGGGCCAACGTCCTGACTTTC | CASSLRGESSGANVLTF
- | TRBJ2-1 | - | TRBV6-1 | TGTGCCAGCAGAGTTGGACATGGCTCCTACAATGAGCAGTTCTTC | CASRVGHGSYNEQFF
- | TRBJ2-3 | TRBD2 | TRBV20-1 | TGCAGTGCTAGCGGGACACTAGCGGGGACCACAGATACGCAGTATTTT | CSASGTLAGTTDTQYF
few | TRBJ2-3 | TRBD1 | TRBV4-1 | TGCGCCAGCAGCCAACTGACAGGGTACACAGATACGCAGTATTTT | CASSQLTGYTDTQYF
- | TRBJ2-7 | TRBD2 | TRBV20-1 | TGCAGTGCTTATAGCGGGGGACTGTCCTACGAGCAGTACTTC | CSAYSGGLSYEQYF
- | TRBJ2-5 | TRBD1 | TRBV2 | TGTGCCAGCAGCCTATCCCGACAGGGGGCCTCTGGGGGGACCCAGTACTTC | CASSLSRQGASGGTQYF
many | TRBJ2-3 | - | TRBV11-3 | TGTGCCAGCAGCCCCGGAGGGGGGGACACAGATACGCAGTATTTT | CASSPGGGDTDTQYF
many | TRBJ1-6 | - | TRBV25-1 | TGTGCCAGCAGTGAATATCCGTGGAATTCACCCCTCCACTTT | CASSEYPWNSPLHF
- | TRBJ2-7 | - | TRBV3-1 | TGTGCCAGCAGCCAAGAACCGGGCCAAACCTACGAGCAGTACTTC | CASSQEPGQTYEQYF
- | TRBJ2-3 | - | TRBV7-2 | TGTGCCAGCAGCTTATCCCCACAGCGCACAGATACGCAGTATTTT | CASSLSPQRTDTQYF
- | TRBJ2-7 | - | TRBV12-3/TRBV12-4 | TGTGCCAGCAGTCCGACAGTCTCCTACGAGCAGTACTTC | CASSPTVSYEQYF
few | TRBJ2-5 | - | TRBV20-1 | TGCAGTGCCCCCGGGGTGTGGGCCCAGTACTTC | CSAPGVWAQYF
- | TRBJ1-1 | - | TRBV7-6 | TGTGCCAGCAGCTTAGAAATTACGAACACTGAAGCTTTCTTT | CASSLEITNTEAFF
- | TRBJ1-6 | - | TRBV7-2 | TGTGCCAGCAGCCCCAGCCGCATCTCACCCCTCCACTTT | CASSPSRISPLHF
- | TRBJ2-2 | TRBD1 | TRBV3-1 | TGTGCCAGCAGCAATACGGGACAGGGGCCCGGGGAGCTGTTTTTT | CASSNTGQGPGELFF
- | TRBJ1-4 | - | TRBV6-5 | TGTGCCAGCAGAAAAACAGGGAACGAAAAACTGTTTTTT | CASRKTGNEKLFF
- | TRBJ2-5 | - | TRBV6-6 | TGTGCCAGCAGTTTTGCATTGTACCAAGAGACCCAGTACTTC | CASSFALYQETQYF
- | TRBJ2-3 | - | TRBV12-3/TRBV12-4 | TGTGCCAGCATCCTCGGCGGGGCTAGCACAGATACGCAGTATTTT | CASILGGASTDTQYF
few | TRBJ2-7 | TRBD1 | TRBV5-1 | TGCGCCAGCAGCTTGGATGCAGGGGGTCCCTACGAGCAGTACTTC | CASSLDAGGPYEQYF
- | TRBJ2-7 | TRBD1 | TRBV14 | TGTGCCAGCAGCCCGGTTGGGACAGGGAATTACGAGCAGTACTTC | CASSPVGTGNYEQYF
- | TRBJ1-2 | - | TRBV2 | TGTGCCAGCCGATACAGTCAGGGGATAATAGACTATGGCTACACCTTC | CASRYSQGIIDYGYTF